This T cell receptor beta chain was captured by sequencing in a study of T-cell reconstitution after alpha-beta-depleted transplantation in children. The CDR3 sequence is 16 residues long. The V gene's germline CDR1 is SGHVS and CDR2 FNYEAQ. V dropped 1 base and J dropped 4; count of bases not matched to a gene: 7. The library targeted TCRbeta and was prepared with unique molecular identifiers. Each CDR3 protein is one row after TCRdb ran MiXCR on the PCR reads. The table shows 500,000 to 750,000 distinct CDR3 sequences, with roughly 30% occurring only once. There are a few counts of this clonotype. Its antigen is unidentified. Study findings and constraints: Among T cells one year after transplant, newly produced cells accounted for most counts and diversity. Day-60 TCRbeta diversity that was high in some patients was derived from surviving recipient T cells and thymic progenitors. Expanded graft clones, several hundred of them, were reportedly the source of alpha-beta T cells about two months after transplant.

Sequenced here: PBMCs, sampled before TCRalphabeta/CD19-depleted stem cell transplant. This chain links TRBV7-6 with TRBJ1-1; 9 nucleotides agree with TRBD1. The origin of this receptor is a boy in the first two years of life with Wiskott-Aldrich syndrome, due to receive a stem cell transplant. The DNA of the CDR3 is TGTGCCAGCAGCTTAGGCCGACAGGGGGGAGGCACTGAAGCTTTCTTT. Protein: CASSLGRQGGGTEAFF.